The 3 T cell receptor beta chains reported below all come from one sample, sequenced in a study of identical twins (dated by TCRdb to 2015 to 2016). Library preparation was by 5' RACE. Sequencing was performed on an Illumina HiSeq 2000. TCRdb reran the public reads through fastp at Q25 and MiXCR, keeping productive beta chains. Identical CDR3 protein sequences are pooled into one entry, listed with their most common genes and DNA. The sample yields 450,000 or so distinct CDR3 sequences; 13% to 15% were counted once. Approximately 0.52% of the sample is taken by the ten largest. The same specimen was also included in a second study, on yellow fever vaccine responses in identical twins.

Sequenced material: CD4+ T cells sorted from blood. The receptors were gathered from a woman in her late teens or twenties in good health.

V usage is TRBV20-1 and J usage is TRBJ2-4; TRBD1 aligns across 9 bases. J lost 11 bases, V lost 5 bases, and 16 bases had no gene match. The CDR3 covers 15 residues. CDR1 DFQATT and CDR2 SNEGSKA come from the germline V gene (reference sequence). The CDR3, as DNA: TGCAGTGCTCAAACGGACAGGGGCGGGGCAACTGTTCAGTACTTC. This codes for CSAQTDRGGATVQYF.

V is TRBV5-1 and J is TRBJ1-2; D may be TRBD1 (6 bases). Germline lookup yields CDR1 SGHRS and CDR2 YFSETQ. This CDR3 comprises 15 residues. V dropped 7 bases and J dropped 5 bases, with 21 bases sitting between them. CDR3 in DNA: TGCGCCAGCGCCCCCCGGGGGGGCGGTGGATATGGCTACACCTTC. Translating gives CASAPRGGGGYGYTF.

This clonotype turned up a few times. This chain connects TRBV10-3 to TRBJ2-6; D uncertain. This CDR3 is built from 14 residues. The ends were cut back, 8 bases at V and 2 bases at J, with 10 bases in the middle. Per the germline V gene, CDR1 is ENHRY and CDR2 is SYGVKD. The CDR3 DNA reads TGTGCCATCCTCGAGGACCCTGGGGCCAACGTCCTGACTTTC. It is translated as CAILEDPGANVLTF.